This record covers a single T cell receptor (beta chain). Antigen: not known. The sample originates from a study of beta chain features in type 1 diabetes. Study as a whole: Researchers looked at approximately 110,000,000 sorted cells across all samples. Findings of the study overall: Among all four CD4+ subsets, Type 1 diabetes patients had TCRB CDR3s that were moderately but significantly shorter. Patients and controls would share equally any PCR tilt toward shorter templates.

V shed 0 bases and J shed 6 bases, with 9 bases lying between them. This CDR3 is 14 amino acids long. Germline V gives CDR1 MGHRA, CDR2 YSYEKL. The whole isolated RNA underwent reverse transcription, so sequencing captured expressed TCRB transcripts. The protocol was immunoSEQ multiplex PCR, while the TCRdb copy is restricted to in-frame clones and leaves out a portion. The table shows under 300,000 clones, with approximately 16% occurring only once. The source of this sequence is a man aged 25-45 years with type 1 diabetes. The specimen was naive CD4+ T cells from blood. The chain uses TRBV4-1 and TRBJ1-5; no clear D. CDR3 amino acids: CASSQDAMGQPQHF. The CDR3 bases are TGCGCCAGCAGCCAAGACGCAATGGGTCAGCCCCAGCATTTT.